This passage covers 15 T cell receptor beta chains from one sample sequenced in a study of identical twins. TCRdb re-called the 5' RACE reads with MiXCR, one entry per CDR3 protein. The profile shows roughly 1.6 million distinct CDR3 sequences, around a third of them singletons. Sequencing input: cord blood. Receptor source: a newborn girl in good health.

The chain links TRBV18 to TRBJ2-1; the match to TRBD2 covers 7 bases. Trimming at V came to 6 bases and at J to 4 bases, leaving 12 bases not matched to a gene. There are 16 residues in the CDR3. From germline, CDR1 is KGHSH and CDR2 LQKENI. The CDR3 coding sequence is TGTGCCAGCTCCTTCCGCCCGGGGGGAGCTTACAATGAGCAGTTCTTC. Translation gives CASSFRPGGAYNEQFF.

This clonotype occurred many times. V gene TRBV12-3 or TRBV12-4 combines with J gene TRBJ2-1, with D possibly being TRBD1 (5 bases). The CDR3 runs to 15 residues. V lost 6 bases to trimming and J lost 3 bases, with 15 bases between them. The CDR3 bases are TGTGCCAGCAGCGTGGGGCTAGGAGACTACAATGAGCAGTTCTTC. Translated: CASSVGLGDYNEQFF.

The table lists this clonotype with many counts. The chain links TRBV20-1 to TRBJ2-3; 7 nucleotides agree with TRBD2. The V and J ends lost 3 bases and 2 bases, in that order; junction bases with no gene match: 5. The CDR3 has 14 amino acids. Germline values: CDR1 DFQATT, CDR2 SNEGSKA (reference sequence). The CDR3 DNA reads TGCAGTGCTAGGGCTAGCGGACCCACAGATACGCAGTATTTT. Translation: CSARASGPTDTQYF.

V usage is TRBV18 and J usage is TRBJ1-2; TRBD1 might be the D (5 bases). Germline lookup yields CDR1 KGHSH and CDR2 LQKENI. The CDR3 is 18 amino acids. The germline V and J ends were trimmed by 5 bases and 0 bases, with 22 bases remaining between them. The CDR3 is CASSTSGRGASANYGYTF. CDR3 coding DNA: TGTGCCAGCTCAACTTCTGGTCGGGGCGCGTCGGCTAACTATGGCTACACCTTC.

This clonotype was picked up many times. The chain couples TRBV14 to TRBJ2-1; D may correspond to TRBD1 or TRBD2 (6 bases each). Germline-derived CDR1 and CDR2 are SGHDN and FVKESK. V gave up 4 bases and J gave up 3 bases, with 19 bases separating them. The CDR3 is made up of 17 amino acids. CDR3: CASSLTRGPSFYNEQFF. The DNA of the CDR3 is TGTGCCAGCAGCCTTACTCGGGGGCCCTCCTTCTACAATGAGCAGTTCTTC.

V is TRBV6-1 and J is TRBJ2-7; D gene ambiguous. In germline, CDR1 is MNHNS, CDR2 SASEGT. The germline V and J ends were trimmed by 0 bases and 2 bases, with 11 bases remaining between them. The CDR3 is made up of 15 amino acids. In DNA, the CDR3 is TGTGCCAGCAGTGAAGCGTGGGATTTTCCCTACGAGCAGTACTTC. The encoded protein is CASSEAWDFPYEQYF.

The CDR3 DNA is TGCGCCAGCAGCTTGGGGAAGGCGGGGGGCACCGTGGAGCAGTTCTTC. Translation gives CASSLGKAGGTVEQFF. V is TRBV5-1 and J is TRBJ2-1; 8 bases fit TRBD2. The germline CDR1 and CDR2 sequences are SGHRS and YFSETQ. The V gene end was trimmed by 0 bases and the J gene end by 10 bases; junction bases not matched to a gene: 12. The CDR3 loop spans 16 amino acids.

This clonotype was seen a handful of times. The V call is TRBV4-1, the J call TRBJ2-1; 9 bases are shared with TRBD2. CDR3 length: 18 residues. Trimming at V came to 4 bases and at J to 0 bases, leaving 10 bases not matched to a gene. Germline V gene sequence: CDR1 MGHRA, CDR2 YSYEKL. CDR3 in DNA: TGCGCCAGCAGCCCCCGGGTTAGCGGGGGCGACTCCTACAATGAGCAGTTCTTC. It translates to CASSPRVSGGDSYNEQFF.

The chain has TRBV7-2 and TRBJ2-1; TRBD2 matches at 9 bases. V gave up 1 base and J gave up 7 bases; unmatched junction bases: 5. The CDR3 totals 15 residues. Germline CDR1 SGHTA, CDR2 FQGNSA. The CDR3 spells CASSLGRTSENEQFF. The CDR3, as DNA: TGTGCCAGCAGCTTAGGGAGGACTAGCGAGAATGAGCAGTTCTTC.

Many counts were recorded for this clonotype. The chain uses TRBV29-1 and TRBJ1-2; no definite D call. The V and J ends lost 0 bases and 5 bases respectively, with 13 bases between them. CDR1 SQVTM and CDR2 ANQGSEA come from the germline V gene. This CDR3 has 14 amino acids. The CDR3 DNA follows: TGCAGCGTTGAAGATCGGACGGGAGGGTATGGCTACACCTTC. Translation: CSVEDRTGGYGYTF.

V and J are TRBV6-2 or TRBV6-3 and TRBJ2-1; D gene ambiguous. Per the germline V gene, CDR1 is MNHEY and CDR2 is SVGEGT. CDR3 length: 16 amino acids. Trimming pared 6 bases from V and 4 bases from J, leaving 19 bases between. CDR3 bases: TGTGCCAGCAGCAGCACCGTCCTAAGTCAGTACAATGAGCAGTTCTTC. Amino acids: CASSSTVLSQYNEQFF.

CDR3 protein: CASSLGQVADTQYF. The CDR3 bases are TGTGCCAGCAGCTTAGGGCAGGTAGCAGATACGCAGTATTTT. The chain is built from TRBV7-9 and TRBJ2-3, with D unresolved. The germline gives CDR1 SEHNR, CDR2 FQNEAQ (reference sequence). With 1 base removed from V and 4 bases from J, the gap between germline ends came to 9 bases. This CDR3 contains 14 residues.

This clonotype has more than one count but fewer than ten. The rearrangement uses TRBV29-1 and TRBJ2-1; the D is unclear. The length of the CDR3 is 14 residues. Between the trimmed V and J ends, which lost 7 bases and 2 bases, there was a span of 15 bases. The germline V gene has CDR1 SQVTM and CDR2 ANQGSEA. CDR3 in amino acids: CSALTPPAYNEQFF. For the CDR3, the DNA is TGCAGCGCCCTCACGCCTCCGGCCTACAATGAGCAGTTCTTC.

The gene calls are TRBV4-1 and TRBJ2-3, with no clear D. Germline V gene lookup returns CDR1 MGHRA and CDR2 YSYEKL. The germline V and J ends were trimmed by 3 bases and 4 bases, with 8 bases remaining between them. The CDR3 spans 13 residues. CDR3 region: CASSQGMADTQYF. Written as DNA, the CDR3 is TGCGCCAGCAGCCAGGGGATGGCAGATACGCAGTATTTT.

This chain connects TRBV18 to TRBJ2-1; TRBD2 aligns across 10 bases. Germline V gene sequence: CDR1 KGHSH, CDR2 LQKENI. This CDR3 has 16 amino acids. With V trimmed by 3 bases and J by 8 bases, 10 bases remained unmatched. CDR3 in amino acids: CASSPLGLARLDEQFF. Written as DNA, the CDR3 is TGTGCCAGCTCACCTCTGGGACTAGCGCGACTTGATGAGCAGTTCTTC.